What follows is one TCR beta chain and its context. Its specificity is unknown. This record comes from a study of early T cells in non-severe SARS-CoV-2 infection. Study-wide findings and caveats: The matching step, a VDJdb search, favored anti-spike CD8 responses and missed private and CD4 specificities.

V was trimmed by 0 bases and J by 16 bases, leaving 23 bases between them. CDR3 size: 15 residues. Germline loops: CDR1 SGHRS, CDR2 YFSETQ. Researchers attached unique molecular identifiers to individual cDNA molecules. TCRdb passed the 5' RACE reads through MiXCR, listing each CDR3 protein once. The sample carries under 50,000 distinct CDR3 sequences, less than 4.5% recorded once. The chain combines TRBV5-1 with TRBJ2-1; TRBD2 might be the D (7 bases). Sequencing was carried out using whole blood. The sequence was collected from an adult who was a healthcare worker with PCR-confirmed SARS-CoV-2 infection or an uninfected control (not recorded which). Here the CDR3 DNA reads TGCGCCAGCAGCTTGGCGGGAGGAGAGGGACAAGGGTACTTCTTC. This sequence encodes CASSLAGGEGQGYFF.